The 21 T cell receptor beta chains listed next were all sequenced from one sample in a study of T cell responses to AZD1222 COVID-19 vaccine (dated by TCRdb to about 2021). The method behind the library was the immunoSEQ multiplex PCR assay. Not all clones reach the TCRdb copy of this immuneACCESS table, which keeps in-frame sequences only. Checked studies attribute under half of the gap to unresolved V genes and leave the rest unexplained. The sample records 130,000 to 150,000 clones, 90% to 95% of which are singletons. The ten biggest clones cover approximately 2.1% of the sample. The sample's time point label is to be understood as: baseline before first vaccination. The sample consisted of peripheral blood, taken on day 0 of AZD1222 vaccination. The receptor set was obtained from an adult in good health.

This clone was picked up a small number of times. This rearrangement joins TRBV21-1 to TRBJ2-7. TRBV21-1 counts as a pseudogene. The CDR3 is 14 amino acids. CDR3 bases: TGTGCCAGCAGCAACTCGGCCTTCAAGGGCGAGCAGTACTTC. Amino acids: CASSNSAFKGEQYF.

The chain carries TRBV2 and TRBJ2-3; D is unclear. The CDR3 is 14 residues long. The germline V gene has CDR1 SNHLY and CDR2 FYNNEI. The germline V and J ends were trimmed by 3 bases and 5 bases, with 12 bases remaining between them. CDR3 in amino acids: CASSDSWAGDTQYF. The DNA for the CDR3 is TGTGCCAGCAGTGACTCTTGGGCAGGAGATACGCAGTATTTT.

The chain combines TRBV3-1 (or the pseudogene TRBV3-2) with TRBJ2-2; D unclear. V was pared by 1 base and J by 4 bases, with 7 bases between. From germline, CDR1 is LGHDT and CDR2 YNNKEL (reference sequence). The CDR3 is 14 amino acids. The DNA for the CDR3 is TGTGCCAGCAGCCAAGTCCGGACCACCGGGGAGCTGTTTTTT. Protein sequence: CASSQVRTTGELFF.

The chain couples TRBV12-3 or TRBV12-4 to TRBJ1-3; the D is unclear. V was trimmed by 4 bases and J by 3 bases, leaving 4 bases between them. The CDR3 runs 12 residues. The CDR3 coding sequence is TGTGCCAGCAGTTCATTTGGAAACACCATATATTTT. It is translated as CASSSFGNTIYF.

DNA for the CDR3: TGCAGCGTCGGGACAGGCGGCTACACCTTC. Translated: CSVGTGGYTF. This sequence joins TRBV29-1 and TRBJ1-2; 8 bases are a match to TRBD1. The V gene's germline CDR1 is SQVTM and CDR2 ANQGSEA. J was trimmed by 8 bases and V by 6 bases; bases with no gene match: 2. This CDR3 region has 10 residues.

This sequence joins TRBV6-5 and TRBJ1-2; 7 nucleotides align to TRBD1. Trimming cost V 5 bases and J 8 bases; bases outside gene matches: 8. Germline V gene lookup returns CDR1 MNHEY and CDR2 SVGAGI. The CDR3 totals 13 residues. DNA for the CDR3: TGTGCCAGCAGTAGACGACAGGGTCGGGGCTACACCTTC. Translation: CASSRRQGRGYTF.

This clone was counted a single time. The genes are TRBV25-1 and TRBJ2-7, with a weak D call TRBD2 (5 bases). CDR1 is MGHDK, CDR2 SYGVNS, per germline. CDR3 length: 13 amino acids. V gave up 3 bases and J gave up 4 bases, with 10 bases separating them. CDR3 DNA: TGTGCCAGCAGTGATATCGGGAAATACGAGCAGTACTTC. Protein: CASSDIGKYEQYF.

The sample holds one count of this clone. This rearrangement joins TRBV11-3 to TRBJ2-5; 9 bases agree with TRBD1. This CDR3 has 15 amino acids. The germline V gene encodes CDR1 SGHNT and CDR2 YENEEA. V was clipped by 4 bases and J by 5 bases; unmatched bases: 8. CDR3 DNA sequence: TGTGCCAGCAGCTCCGGGACAGGGTACGGTGAGACCCAGTACTTC. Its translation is CASSSGTGYGETQYF.

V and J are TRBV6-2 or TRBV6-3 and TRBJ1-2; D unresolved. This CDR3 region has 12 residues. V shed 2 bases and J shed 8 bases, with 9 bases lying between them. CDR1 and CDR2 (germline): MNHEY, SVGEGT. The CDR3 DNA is TGTGCCAGCAGTTACGTGGGGAGCGGCTACACCTTC. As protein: CASSYVGSGYTF.

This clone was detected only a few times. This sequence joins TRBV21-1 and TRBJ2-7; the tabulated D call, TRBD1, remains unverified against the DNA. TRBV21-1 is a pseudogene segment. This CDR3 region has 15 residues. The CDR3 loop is CASSCGGGTGCEQYF. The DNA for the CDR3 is TGTGCCAGCAGCTGCGGGGGAGGGACAGGTTGCGAGCAGTACTTC.

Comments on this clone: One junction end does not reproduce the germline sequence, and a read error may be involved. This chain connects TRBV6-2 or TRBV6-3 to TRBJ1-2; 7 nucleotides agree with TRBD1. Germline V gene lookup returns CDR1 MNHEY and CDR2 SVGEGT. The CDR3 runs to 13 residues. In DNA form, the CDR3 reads TGTGCCAGCAGCTGGACAGGAGGCTTTGGCTACGCCTTC. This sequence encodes CASSWTGGFGYAF.

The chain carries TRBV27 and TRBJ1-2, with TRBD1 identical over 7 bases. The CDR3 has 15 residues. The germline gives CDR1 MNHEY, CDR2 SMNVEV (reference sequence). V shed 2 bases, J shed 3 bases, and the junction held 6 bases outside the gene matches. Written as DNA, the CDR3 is TGTGCCAGCAGTTTAGAACACACAGGGGACTATGGCTACACCTTC. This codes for CASSLEHTGDYGYTF.

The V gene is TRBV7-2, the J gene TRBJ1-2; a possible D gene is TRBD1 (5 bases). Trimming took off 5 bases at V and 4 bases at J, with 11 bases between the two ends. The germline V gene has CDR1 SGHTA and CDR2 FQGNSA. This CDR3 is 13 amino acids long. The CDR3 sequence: CASSPGQFYGYTF. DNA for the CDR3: TGTGCCAGCAGCCCTGGACAATTCTATGGCTACACCTTC.

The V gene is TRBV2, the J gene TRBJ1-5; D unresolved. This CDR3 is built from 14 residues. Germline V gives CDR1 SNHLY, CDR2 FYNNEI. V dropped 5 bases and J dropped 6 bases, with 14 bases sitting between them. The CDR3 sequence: CASSSDGWGQPQHF. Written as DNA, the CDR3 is TGTGCCAGCAGTTCGGACGGGTGGGGTCAGCCCCAGCATTTT.

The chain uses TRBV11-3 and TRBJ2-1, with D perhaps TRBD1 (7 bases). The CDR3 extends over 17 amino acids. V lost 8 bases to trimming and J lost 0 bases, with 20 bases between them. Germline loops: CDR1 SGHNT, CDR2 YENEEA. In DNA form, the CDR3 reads TGTGCCAGCGGCTACCCCCACAGGGGACTCTCCTACAATGAGCAGTTCTTC. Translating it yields CASGYPHRGLSYNEQFF.

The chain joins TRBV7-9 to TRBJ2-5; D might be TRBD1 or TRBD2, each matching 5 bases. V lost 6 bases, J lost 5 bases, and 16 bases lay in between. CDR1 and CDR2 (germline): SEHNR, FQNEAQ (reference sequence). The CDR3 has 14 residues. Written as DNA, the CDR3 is TGTGCCAGCAGACCTAGTGGGGGTACGGAGACCCAGTACTTC. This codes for CASRPSGGTETQYF.

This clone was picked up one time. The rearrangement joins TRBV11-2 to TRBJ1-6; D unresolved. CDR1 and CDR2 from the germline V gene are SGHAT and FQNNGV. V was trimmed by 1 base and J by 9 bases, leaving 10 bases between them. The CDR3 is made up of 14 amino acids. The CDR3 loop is CASSLGVDSSPLHF. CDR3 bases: TGTGCCAGCAGCTTAGGGGTAGACTCTTCACCCCTCCACTTT.

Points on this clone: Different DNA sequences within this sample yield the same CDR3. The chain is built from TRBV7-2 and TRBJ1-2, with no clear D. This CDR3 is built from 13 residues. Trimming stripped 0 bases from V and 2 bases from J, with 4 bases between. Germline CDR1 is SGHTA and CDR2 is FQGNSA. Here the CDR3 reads CASSLAGNYGYTF. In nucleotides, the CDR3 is TGTGCCAGCAGCTTAGCGGGCAACTATGGCTACACCTTC. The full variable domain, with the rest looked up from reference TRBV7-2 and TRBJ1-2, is GAGVSQSPSNKVTEKGKDVELRCDPISGHTALYWYRQSLGQGLEFLIYFQGNSAPDKSGLPSDRFSAERTGGSVSTLTIQRTQQEDSAVYLCASSLAGNYGYTFGSGTRLTVV.

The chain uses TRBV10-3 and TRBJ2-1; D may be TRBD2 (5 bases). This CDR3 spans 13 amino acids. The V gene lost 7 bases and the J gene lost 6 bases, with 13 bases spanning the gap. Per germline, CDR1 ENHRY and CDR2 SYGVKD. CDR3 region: CAINEGGVNEQFF. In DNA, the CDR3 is TGTGCCATCAATGAAGGAGGCGTCAATGAGCAGTTCTTC.

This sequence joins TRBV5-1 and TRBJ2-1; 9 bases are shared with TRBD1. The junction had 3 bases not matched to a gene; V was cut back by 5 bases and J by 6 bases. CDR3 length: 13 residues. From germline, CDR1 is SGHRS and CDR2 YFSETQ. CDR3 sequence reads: CASRTGGPNEQFF. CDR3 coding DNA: TGCGCCAGCAGGACAGGGGGGCCCAATGAGCAGTTCTTC.

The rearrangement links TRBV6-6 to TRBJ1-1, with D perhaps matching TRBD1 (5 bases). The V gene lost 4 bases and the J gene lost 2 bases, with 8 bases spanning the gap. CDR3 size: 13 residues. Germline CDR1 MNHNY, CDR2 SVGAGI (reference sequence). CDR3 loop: CASSSQANTEAFF. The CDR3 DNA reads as TGTGCCAGCAGTTCACAGGCTAACACTGAAGCTTTCTTT.